The entry that follows covers one TCR beta chain sequence. These data come from a study of T cell responses to AZD1222 COVID-19 vaccine. TCRdb's copy holds only in-frame clones and misses some; the assay was immunoSEQ multiplex PCR. Of about 96,000 clones detected, roughly 90% appear once; the ten largest clones hold about a quarter. Sequencing used peripheral blood, obtained on day 0 of AZD1222 vaccination. This clonotype was sampled from an adult in good health.

In DNA, the CDR3 is TGCGCCAGCAGCCAAGATATTGCGGGACAGCCCTACGAGCAGTACTTC. Encoded protein: CASSQDIAGQPYEQYF. The chain recombines TRBV4-1 with TRBJ2-7; maybe TRBD1 (7 bases). Trimming shortened V by 0 bases and J by 2 bases, and 14 bases separated the two germline ends. This CDR3 has 16 amino acids. The germline CDR1 and CDR2 sequences are MGHRA and YSYEKL.